One and the same sample provided the 15 T cell receptor beta chains below, sequenced in a study of T cells in Graves' hyperthyroidism and ophthalmopathy. Authors of the study amplified TCR beta CDR3 regions from RNA transcripts. Initially, a first-round RT-PCR of the TCR CDR3 employed the HTBI primer set. TCRdb re-analysed the multiplex PCR reads in MiXCR, keeping a single row per CDR3 protein. Found here are under 400,000 distinct CDR3 sequences, roughly 13% of them singletons; the top ten hold about 10%. The sample was blood. The receptors were sampled from a woman in her sixties with Graves' hyperthyroidism.

A note on this clonotype: A much larger clone lies a single base off, so this may be a read error. The CDR3 end shows no conserved phenylalanine or tryptophan, and so a read error is likely. The chain employs TRBV30 and TRBJ1-6; D gene uncertain. Looked up from germline, CDR1 is GTSNPN and CDR2 is SVGIG (reference sequence). The CDR3 extends over 12 amino acids. Trimming pared 1 base from V and 7 bases from J, leaving 5 bases between. The CDR3 reads CAWSDPNSPLHS. CDR3 bases: TGTGCCTGGAGTGACCCGAATTCACCCCTCCACTCT.

This clonotype was found many times. V is TRBV28 and J is TRBJ1-2, with 9 nucleotides matching TRBD1. The CDR3 has 14 residues. The junction had 7 bases not matched to a gene; V was cut back by 5 bases and J by 6 bases. Germline V gene sequence: CDR1 MDHEN, CDR2 SYDVKM. CDR3 region: CASSPGTGNHGYTF. The CDR3 nucleotides read TGTGCCAGCAGTCCCGGGACAGGGAATCATGGCTACACCTTC.

This clonotype was seen more than once but under ten times. V and J are TRBV4-1 and TRBJ2-1; 8 nucleotides align to TRBD2. J gave up 5 bases and V 5 bases, and 8 bases lay outside the gene matches. CDR1 and CDR2 (germline): MGHRA, YSYEKL. The CDR3 contains 15 residues. CDR3 amino acids: CASSSGPGGDNEQFF. CDR3 sequence (DNA): TGCGCCAGCAGCTCGGGACCGGGAGGGGACAATGAGCAGTTCTTC.

Ten or more counts support this clonotype. The V gene is TRBV19, the J gene TRBJ1-3, with a possible D match to TRBD1 (5 bases). Germline V gene lookup returns CDR1 LNHDA and CDR2 SQIVND (reference sequence). Deletions cut 5 bases from V and 0 bases from J, with 23 bases between. This CDR3 region has 19 residues. CDR3 bases: TGTGCCAGTAGTTCCCCAACCCTCCGGGACCGAAGCTCTGGAAACACCATATATTTT. Translated, it gives CASSSPTLRDRSSGNTIYF.

This chain connects TRBV3-1 to TRBJ2-2; no reliable D call. This CDR3 region has 17 residues. Deletions cut 0 bases from V and 4 bases from J, with 15 bases between. Germline loops: CDR1 LGHDT, CDR2 YNNKEL (reference sequence). The CDR3: CASSQDRRASGTGELFF. CDR3 bases: TGTGCCAGCAGCCAAGATCGCAGAGCTTCGGGCACCGGGGAGCTGTTTTTT.

This clonotype has just a few counts. It may be a read error: a sequence one base away is much more abundant. This chain uses TRBV20-1 with TRBJ1-1, with D uncertain. The length of the CDR3 is 15 residues. Germline V gene sequence: CDR1 DFQATT, CDR2 SNEGSKA (reference sequence). The CDR3: CSAGDQRKGGTEAFF. The CDR3 region has the DNA TGCAGTGCTGGAGATCAACGGAAGGGAGGTACTGAAGCTTTCTTT.

The V call is TRBV20-1, the J call TRBJ2-7, with 9 bases that match TRBD2. Germline CDR1 reads DFQATT; CDR2 reads SNEGSKA (reference sequence). There are 14 residues in the CDR3. The V and J ends lost 6 bases and 4 bases, in that order; junction bases with no gene match: 10. The CDR3 DNA follows: TGCAGTGCCCAAGAAAGCGGGAGGCCTTACGAGCAGTACTTC. Translating it yields CSAQESGRPYEQYF.

With respect to this clonotype: A much larger clone lies one base from this, so it may be a read error. The chain combines TRBV11-3 with TRBJ2-1; D unresolved. V lost 7 bases and J 0 bases, leaving 13 bases between the germline ends. The CDR3 length is 15 residues. Germline V gene data show CDR1 as SGHNT and CDR2 as YENEEA. CDR3 sequence reads: CASIPRMSSYNEQFF. CDR3 DNA: TGTGCCAGCATTCCAAGGATGAGCTCCTACAATGAGCAGTTCTTC. The full variable domain, its missing parts supplied by reference TRBV11-3 and TRBJ2-1, is EAGVVQSPRYKIIEKKQPVAFWCNPISGHNTLYWYLQNLGQGPELLIRYENEEAVDDSQLPKDRFSAERLKGVDSTLKIQPAELGDSAVYLCASIPRMSSYNEQFFGPGTRLTVL.

This clonotype was seen repeatedly, ten times or more. The chain couples TRBV27 to TRBJ1-2, with TRBD1 matching 8 bases. The CDR3 sequence is 16 residues long. Losses at the gene ends were 4 bases for V and 3 bases for J; bases not matched to a gene: 10. Germline V gives CDR1 MNHEY, CDR2 SMNVEV (reference sequence). The CDR3, as DNA: TGTGCCAGCAGTTCGCCCGCTCAGGGGGCTGACTATGGCTACACCTTC. Translation gives CASSSPAQGADYGYTF.

This clonotype was seen ten or more times. Written as DNA, the CDR3 is TGCGCCAGCAGCTCCTGGCCCGGGTCCGCCGCCTTCGTCAACAATGAGCAGTTCTTC. Translation: CASSSWPGSAAFVNNEQFF. The V gene is TRBV5-1, the J gene TRBJ2-1; D call uncertain. The germline V gene encodes CDR1 SGHRS and CDR2 YFSETQ. This CDR3 comprises 19 residues. V lost 3 bases, J lost 5 bases, and 27 bases lay in between.

This clonotype showed up many times. The chain links TRBV11-2 to TRBJ1-2, with 9 bases lining up with TRBD1. Trimming at V came to 5 bases and at J to 8 bases, leaving 9 bases not matched to a gene. From germline, CDR1 is SGHAT and CDR2 FQNNGV. This CDR3 contains 14 residues. The CDR3 bases are TGTGCCAGCAGCCATAGGAGGACAGGGGAAGGCTACACCTTC. Protein: CASSHRRTGEGYTF.

This clonotype was counted many times. The chain combines TRBV6-6 with TRBJ2-5; 9 nucleotides match TRBD2. V lost 0 bases, J lost 5 bases, and 10 bases stayed unmatched. CDR1 is MNHNY, CDR2 SVGAGI, per germline (reference sequence). This CDR3 spans 17 amino acids. CDR3 region: CASSYSGASGIGETQYF. DNA for the CDR3: TGTGCCAGCAGTTACTCTGGGGCTAGCGGGATCGGGGAGACCCAGTACTTC.

This rearrangement joins TRBV30 to TRBJ2-7; no definite D call. The CDR3 has 13 residues. The germline V gene encodes CDR1 GTSNPN and CDR2 SVGIG (reference sequence). V gave up 2 bases and J gave up 3 bases, with 11 bases separating them. In DNA, the CDR3 is TGTGCCTGGAGTCCCGACCCCGTCTACGAGCAGTACTTC. Protein product: CAWSPDPVYEQYF. Full variable domain (rest looked up from reference TRBV30 and TRBJ2-7): SQTIHQWPATLVQPVGSPLSLECTVEGTSNPNLYWYRQAAGRGLQLLFYSVGIGQISSEVPQNLSASRPQDRQFILSSKKLLLSDSGFYLCAWSPDPVYEQYFGPGTRLTVT.

This clonotype was observed a few times. The V gene is TRBV7-3, the J gene TRBJ2-1; the match to TRBD1 covers 8 bases. With 6 bases clipped from V and 4 bases from J, the junction kept 5 bases outside the gene matches. This CDR3 has 14 amino acids. The germline gives CDR1 SGHTA, CDR2 FQGTGA. The CDR3 spells CASSQGAYYNEQFF. In nucleotides, the CDR3 is TGTGCCAGCAGTCAGGGGGCCTATTACAATGAGCAGTTCTTC.

This clonotype was counted only a few times. The chain joins TRBV5-1 to TRBJ1-3; D uncertain. CDR3 length equals 16 residues. Looked up from germline, CDR1 is SGHRS and CDR2 is YFSETQ. The ends were cut back, 4 bases at V and 0 bases at J, with 14 bases in the middle. The CDR3, as DNA: TGCGCCAGCAGCCAATCGGATTATCACTCTGGAAACACCATATATTTT. This codes for CASSQSDYHSGNTIYF.